This TCR beta chain derives from a study of T cells after yellow fever vaccination. At the level of the study: Those fractions that held only low numbers of cells were prepared using the SMART-Seq v4 Ultra Low Input RNA kit.

Study outcomes and limitations: Within FACS-sorted repertoires, abundant clonotypes contaminating from the bulk population could be present. Among primary-vaccination clones, most reappeared after the booster, at 95% to 96% for CD4 and around 91% for CD8.

The CDR3 spans 11 residues. The germline CDR1 and CDR2 sequences are DFQATT and SNEGSKA (reference sequence). The V and J ends lost 5 bases and 1 base respectively, with 5 bases between them. A word on this clonotype: The antigen remains undetermined.

Researchers made TCR cDNA using 5'RACE template switching, and this step added a universal primer site and UMIs. Each CDR3 protein is one row after TCRdb ran MiXCR on the 5' RACE reads. The table includes approximately 330,000 distinct CDR3 sequences, 12% detected once. The chain uses TRBV20-1 and TRBJ1-2, with D unresolved. The sequencing here drew on CD4+ T cells sorted from PBMCs, taken 15 days after the yellow fever booster vaccination. The source of this sequence is a man in his late teens or twenties who received the YFV17D yellow fever vaccine. The CDR3 DNA follows: TGCAGTGCTCTGGGTAACTATGGCTACACCTTC. Encoded protein: CSALGNYGYTF.